The 28 T cell receptor beta chains given below trace back to one sample, sequenced in a study of blood T cell repertoires in COVID-19. Measured with immunoSEQ multiplex PCR; TCRdb has only the in-frame clones, and not every one. The sample consists of around 80,000 clones, about 73% of them appearing once. The sequencing sample was made of peripheral blood. Receptor source: a man aged 45 to 65 with active or convalescent COVID-19.

The chain links TRBV7-8 to TRBJ1-5, with 7 bases lining up with TRBD1. J lost 7 bases, V lost 1 base, and 7 bases had no gene match. The CDR3 has 15 amino acids. CDR1 is SGHVS, CDR2 FQNEAQ, per germline. The DNA of the CDR3 is TGTGCCAGCAGCTTAGATAGAAGACAGGGCCAGCCCCAGCATTTT. Its translation: CASSLDRRQGQPQHF.

The sample holds a few counts of this clone. This chain joins TRBV6-5 and TRBJ2-1, with D perhaps matching TRBD1 (6 bases). Germline lookup yields CDR1 MNHEY and CDR2 SVGAGI. V was cut by 5 bases and J by 3 bases, with 14 bases left in between. This CDR3 region has 15 residues. The CDR3 DNA follows: TGTGCCAGCAGTAGCTCTCAGGGGAACTACAATGAGCAGTTCTTC. It codes for CASSSSQGNYNEQFF.

V and J are TRBV10-2 and TRBJ1-1; D is perhaps TRBD1 (5 bases). V was clipped by 2 bases and J by 5 bases, with 9 bases between them. The CDR3 sequence is 13 residues long. CDR1 and CDR2 (germline): WSHSY, SAAADI. In DNA form, the CDR3 reads TGCGCCAGCAGTGAGAACGGGGGGACTGAAGCTTTCTTT. This codes for CASSENGGTEAFF.

This clone was seen only once. The rearrangement links TRBV9 to TRBJ1-2; D gene uncertain. Trimming pared 0 bases from V and 1 base from J, leaving 10 bases between. CDR3 length: 15 residues. Germline V gives CDR1 SGDLS, CDR2 YYNGEE. The CDR3 reads CASSVGGGLNYGYTF. The CDR3 bases are TGTGCCAGCAGCGTAGGAGGCGGACTTAACTATGGCTACACCTTC.

In its sample, this clone was seen a few times. The J gene is TRBJ1-2, the V gene TRBV27, with 9 positions matching TRBD1. V dropped 1 base and J dropped 4; count of bases not matched to a gene: 4. This CDR3 is 15 amino acids long. Germline-derived CDR1 and CDR2 are MNHEY and SMNVEV (reference sequence). CDR3 amino acids: CASSLWGQGSYGYTF. The CDR3 DNA reads TGTGCCAGCAGTTTATGGGGACAGGGATCCTATGGCTACACCTTC.

The chain carries TRBV9 and TRBJ1-2; D unresolved. Germline lookup yields CDR1 SGDLS and CDR2 YYNGEE. There are 13 residues in the CDR3. Trimming took 3 bases from V and 5 from J, leaving 11 bases between them. The CDR3 nucleotides read TGTGCCAGCAGCGATTCGGGTTCATATGGCTACACCTTC. As protein: CASSDSGSYGYTF.

The V gene is TRBV5-6, the J gene TRBJ2-7, with a weak D call TRBD1 (6 bases). CDR1 is SGHDT and CDR2 is YYEEEE in the germline V gene. Trimming cost V 6 bases and J 0 bases, with 13 bases left between them. This CDR3 has 14 amino acids. CDR3 residues: CASMLRTVSYEQYF. The CDR3 bases are TGTGCCAGCATGCTTCGGACAGTCTCCTACGAGCAGTACTTC.

This clone was detected once. This sequence joins TRBV3-1 (or the pseudogene TRBV3-2) and TRBJ1-2, with 8 nucleotides matching TRBD1. The germline gives CDR1 LGHDT, CDR2 YNNKEL (reference sequence). The ends lost 5 bases at V and 4 bases at J; junction bases unmatched: 6. The length of the CDR3 is 14 residues. CDR3 DNA: TGTGCCAGCAGCTTAACCGGACAGGGCTATGGCTACACCTTC. Translated: CASSLTGQGYGYTF.

This clone was found once. The J gene is TRBJ2-2, the V gene TRBV7-2, with D possibly being TRBD2 (6 bases). V lost 4 bases to trimming and J lost 6 bases, with 15 bases between them. Germline V gene lookup returns CDR1 SGHTA and CDR2 FQGNSA. The CDR3 sequence is 15 residues long. The CDR3 bases are TGTGCCAGCAGCTATACTCCCGGGAGTCCCGGGGAGCTGTTTTTT. Its protein is CASSYTPGSPGELFF.

The V call is TRBV10-3, the J call TRBJ2-3; the D gene is possibly TRBD2 (6 bases). With 9 bases removed from V and 5 bases from J, the gap between germline ends came to 18 bases. CDR1 ENHRY and CDR2 SYGVKD come from the germline V gene. This CDR3 comprises 14 residues. CDR3 residues: CAISGGAGGDTQYF. The DNA for the CDR3 is TGTGCCATTTCTGGAGGAGCCGGGGGAGATACGCAGTATTTT.

In this sample, this clone turned up many times. V is TRBV21-1 and J is TRBJ1-2; TRBD1 is the table's D call and was not checked against the DNA. TRBV21-1 is a pseudogene segment. The CDR3 has 15 amino acids. The CDR3 loop reads CASSKSQGANYGYTF. CDR3 nucleotides: TGTGCCAGCAGCAAATCACAGGGAGCTAACTATGGCTACACCTTC.

V gene TRBV7-8 combines with J gene TRBJ2-7; 10 bases are shared with TRBD2. This CDR3 contains 16 residues. Per germline, CDR1 SGHVS and CDR2 FQNEAQ. Unmatched junction bases numbered 11, after V lost 5 bases and J lost 4 bases. CDR3 bases: TGTGCCAGCAGCCCTCACGTCCTAGCGGGGGTGTACGAGCAGTACTTC. Protein sequence: CASSPHVLAGVYEQYF. The entire variable domain, with the rest obtained from reference TRBV7-8 and TRBJ2-7, is as follows: GAGVSQSPRYKVAKRGQDVALRCDPISGHVSLFWYQQALGQGPEFLTYFQNEAQLDKSGLPSDRFFAERPEGSVSTLKIQRTQQEDSAVYLCASSPHVLAGVYEQYFGPGTRLTVT.

The chain uses TRBV9 and TRBJ1-1; D remains ambiguous. This CDR3 comprises 15 residues. Germline V CDR1 and CDR2: SGDLS, YYNGEE. V lost 4 bases, J lost 5 bases, and 18 bases lay in between. The CDR3 region is CASSQITAVGTEAFF. The CDR3 bases are TGTGCCAGCAGCCAAATTACAGCGGTCGGTACTGAAGCTTTCTTT.

This chain joins TRBV4-1 and TRBJ2-3; D remains unclear. Trimming stripped 0 bases from V and 4 bases from J, with 11 bases between. The CDR3 spans 15 residues. CDR1 is MGHRA and CDR2 is YSYEKL in the germline V gene. CDR3 sequence: CASSQDRMLSDTQYF. CDR3 sequence (DNA): TGCGCCAGCAGCCAAGACAGAATGCTTTCAGATACGCAGTATTTT.

The chain employs TRBV27 and TRBJ2-7; possible D gene TRBD2, 6 bases. Germline loops: CDR1 MNHEY, CDR2 SMNVEV (reference sequence). V dropped 2 bases and J dropped 2 bases, with 16 bases sitting between them. The CDR3 sequence is 16 residues long. The DNA for the CDR3 is TGTGCCAGCAGTTTAGTGGGAGGAGAGGCGACCTACGAGCAGTACTTC. Translated: CASSLVGGEATYEQYF.

The V call is TRBV2, the J call TRBJ2-3, with D perhaps matching TRBD1 (6 bases). The CDR3 runs 14 residues. V was pared by 3 bases and J by 1 base, with 8 bases between. Germline values: CDR1 SNHLY, CDR2 FYNNEI. CDR3 sequence: CASSESGGTDTQYF. CDR3 coding DNA: TGTGCCAGCAGTGAGTCAGGGGGCACAGATACGCAGTATTTT.

About this clone: At one boundary the junction diverges from the germline segment, which might be a read error. V is TRBV6-5 and J is TRBJ2-5; the D is unclear. CDR1 and CDR2 from the germline V gene are MNHEY and SVGAGI. This CDR3 has 11 residues. CDR3 DNA: TGTGCCAGCAGTTACTCCCTCGGGTACCACTTC. Protein product: CASSYSLGYHF.

This clone was counted between two and nine times. The chain uses TRBV20-1 and TRBJ1-1, with D possibly matching TRBD1 (6 bases). V was pared by 8 bases and J by 7 bases, with 11 bases between. Germline loops: CDR1 DFQATT, CDR2 SNEGSKA (reference sequence). The CDR3 has 10 residues. The CDR3 loop reads CSLGHFEAFF. The CDR3 DNA reads as TGCAGTTTGGGACACTTTGAAGCTTTCTTT.

The sample holds a few counts of this clone. The chain uses TRBV23-1 and TRBJ1-5, with D perhaps TRBD1 (6 bases). TRBV23-1 is assigned to the ORF class and has an uncertain function. The CDR3 is 16 amino acids. Trimming pared 3 bases from V and 0 bases from J, leaving 12 bases between. The CDR3 DNA sequence: TGCGCCAGCAGTCATTCTCGACAGGATAGCAATCAGCCCCAGCATTTT. Its protein product is CASSHSRQDSNQPQHF.

This chain joins TRBV24-1 and TRBJ2-5; 12 bases align to TRBD2. V lost 3 bases and J lost 2; bases outside the gene matches: 3. This CDR3 spans 16 amino acids. The germline V gene encodes CDR1 KGHDR and CDR2 SFDVKD. CDR3 loop: CATSDLGLAGQETQYF. DNA for the CDR3: TGTGCCACCAGTGATCTTGGACTAGCGGGGCAAGAGACCCAGTACTTC.

The V gene is TRBV5-1, the J gene TRBJ1-2; D remains unclear. Germline-derived CDR1 and CDR2 are SGHRS and YFSETQ. The CDR3 has 13 amino acids. With 0 bases removed from V and 6 bases from J, the gap between germline ends came to 9 bases. The CDR3 is CASSLGEGDGYTF. CDR3 DNA: TGCGCCAGCAGCTTGGGGGAGGGAGATGGCTACACCTTC.

This clone has ten or more counts. The chain couples TRBV30 to TRBJ1-1; D gene ambiguous. V shed 3 bases and J shed 1 base, with 15 bases lying between them. Germline lookup yields CDR1 GTSNPN and CDR2 SVGIG (reference sequence). There are 15 residues in the CDR3. CDR3 residues: CAWRPFSAPNTEAFF. CDR3 DNA sequence: TGTGCCTGGAGACCCTTTAGCGCCCCGAACACTGAAGCTTTCTTT.

This rearrangement joins TRBV2 to TRBJ1-4; 8 bases map to TRBD1. The CDR3 runs to 14 residues. Germline V CDR1 and CDR2: SNHLY, FYNNEI. J gave up 8 bases and V 5 bases, and 7 bases lay outside the gene matches. CDR3: CASSKDREGEKLFF. The CDR3 coding sequence is TGTGCCAGCAGTAAGGACAGGGAGGGGGAAAAACTGTTTTTT.

The chain recombines TRBV13 with TRBJ2-7; 11 bases line up with TRBD2. Germline V lookup: CDR1 PRHDT, CDR2 FYEKMQ (reference sequence). The CDR3 is 14 residues long. The V and J ends lost 7 bases and 2 bases, in that order; junction bases with no gene match: 4. CDR3 protein: CASNVAGGPYEQYF. The CDR3 DNA sequence: TGTGCCAGCAATGTAGCGGGGGGGCCCTACGAGCAGTACTTC.

The chain employs TRBV18 and TRBJ2-7, with D possibly TRBD1 on 5 matching bases. Trimming removed 3 bases at V and 4 bases at J, with 16 bases between. The CDR3 runs 15 residues. The germline CDR1 and CDR2 sequences are KGHSH and LQKENI. CDR3 in DNA: TGTGCCAGCTCACCCGGAGAGCCAAGGGGATACGAGCAGTACTTC. Translated, it gives CASSPGEPRGYEQYF.

This rearrangement joins TRBV5-1 to TRBJ2-7, with 8 bases identical to TRBD1. Unmatched junction bases numbered 9, after V lost 1 base and J lost 6 bases. The CDR3 is made up of 15 amino acids. CDR1 and CDR2 (germline): SGHRS, YFSETQ. The CDR3 loop is CASSLQPQGAGEQYF. CDR3 bases: TGCGCCAGCAGCTTGCAGCCCCAGGGGGCTGGCGAGCAGTACTTC. Drawing the rest from reference TRBV5-1 and TRBJ2-7, the complete variable domain is KAGVTQTPRYLIKTRGQQVTLSCSPISGHRSVSWYQQTPGQGLQFLFEYFSETQRNKGNFPGRFSGRQFSNSRSEMNVSTLELGDSALYLCASSLQPQGAGEQYFGPGTRLTVT.

The rearrangement joins TRBV2 to TRBJ2-7; tentative D call: TRBD2 (6 bases). Germline lookup yields CDR1 SNHLY and CDR2 FYNNEI. V was shortened by 7 bases and J by 0 bases, with 13 bases between the two germline ends. The CDR3 is 14 residues long. CDR3: CASKRDFSSYEQYF. Here the CDR3 DNA reads TGTGCCAGCAAGAGGGACTTCAGCTCCTACGAGCAGTACTTC.

This chain joins TRBV30 and TRBJ2-7; tentatively, D is TRBD2 (5 bases). Germline V gives CDR1 GTSNPN, CDR2 SVGIG (reference sequence). The CDR3 has 13 residues. V lost 1 base and J 2 bases, leaving 9 bases between the germline ends. The chain's CDR3 is CAWSGLAAYEQYF. Written as DNA, the CDR3 is TGTGCCTGGAGTGGTCTAGCTGCCTACGAGCAGTACTTC.